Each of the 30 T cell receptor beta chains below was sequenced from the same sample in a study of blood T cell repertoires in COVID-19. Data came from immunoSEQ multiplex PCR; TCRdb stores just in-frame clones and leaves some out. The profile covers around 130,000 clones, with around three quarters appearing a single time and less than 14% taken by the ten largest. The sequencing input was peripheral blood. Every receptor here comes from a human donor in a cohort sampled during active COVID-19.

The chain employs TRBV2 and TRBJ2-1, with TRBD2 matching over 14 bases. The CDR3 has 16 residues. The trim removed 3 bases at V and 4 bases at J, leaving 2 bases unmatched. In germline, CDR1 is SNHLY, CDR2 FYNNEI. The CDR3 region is CASSEGTSGGYNEQFF. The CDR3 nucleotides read TGTGCCAGCAGTGAGGGGACTAGCGGGGGTTACAATGAGCAGTTCTTC.

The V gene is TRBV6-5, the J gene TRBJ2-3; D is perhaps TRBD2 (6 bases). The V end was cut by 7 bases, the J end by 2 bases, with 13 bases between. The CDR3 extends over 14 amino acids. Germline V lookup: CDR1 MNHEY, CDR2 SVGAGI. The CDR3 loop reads CASNLAAITDTQYF. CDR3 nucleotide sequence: TGTGCCAGCAACTTAGCGGCTATCACAGATACGCAGTATTTT.

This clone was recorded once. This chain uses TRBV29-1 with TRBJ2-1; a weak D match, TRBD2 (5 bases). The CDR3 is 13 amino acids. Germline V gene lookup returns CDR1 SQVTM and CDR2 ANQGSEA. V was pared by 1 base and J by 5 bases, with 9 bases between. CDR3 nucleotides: TGCAGCGTTGAAGGGGAGACCCACAATGAGCAGTTCTTC. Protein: CSVEGETHNEQFF.

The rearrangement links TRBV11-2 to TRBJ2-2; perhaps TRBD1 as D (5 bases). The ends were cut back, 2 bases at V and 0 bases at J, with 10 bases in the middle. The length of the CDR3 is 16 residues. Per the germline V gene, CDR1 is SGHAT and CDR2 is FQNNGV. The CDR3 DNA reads TGTGCCAGCAGCTTAACGGGCAGGGCGAACACCGGGGAGCTGTTTTTT. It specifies CASSLTGRANTGELFF.

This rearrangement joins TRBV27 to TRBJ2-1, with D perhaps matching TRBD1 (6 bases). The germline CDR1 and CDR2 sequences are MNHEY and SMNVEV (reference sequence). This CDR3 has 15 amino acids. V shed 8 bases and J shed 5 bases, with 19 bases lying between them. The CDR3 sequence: CASFSWTEAHNEQFF. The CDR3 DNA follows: TGTGCCAGCTTTTCTTGGACAGAGGCCCACAATGAGCAGTTCTTC.

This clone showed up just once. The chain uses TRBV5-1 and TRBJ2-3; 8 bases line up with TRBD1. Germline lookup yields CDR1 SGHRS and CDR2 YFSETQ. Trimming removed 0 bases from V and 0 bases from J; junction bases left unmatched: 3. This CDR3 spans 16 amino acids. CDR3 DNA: TGCGCCAGCAGCTTGGCCAGGGGGCCGAGCACAGATACGCAGTATTTT. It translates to CASSLARGPSTDTQYF.

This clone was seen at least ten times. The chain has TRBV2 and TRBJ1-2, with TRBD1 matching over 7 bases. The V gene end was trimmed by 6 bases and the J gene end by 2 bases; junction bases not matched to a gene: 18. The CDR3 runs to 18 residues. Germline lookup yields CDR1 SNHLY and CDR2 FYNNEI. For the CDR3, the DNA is TGTGCCAGCAGCAGAGTGCAACTGAGGACAGGTTCCAACTATGGCTACACCTTC. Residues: CASSRVQLRTGSNYGYTF.

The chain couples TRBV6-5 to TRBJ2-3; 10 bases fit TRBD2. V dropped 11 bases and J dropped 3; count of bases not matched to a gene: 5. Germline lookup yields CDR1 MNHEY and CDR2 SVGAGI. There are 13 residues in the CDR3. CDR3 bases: TGTGCCGGACGGACTAGCGGAACAGATACGCAGTATTTT. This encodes CAGRTSGTDTQYF.

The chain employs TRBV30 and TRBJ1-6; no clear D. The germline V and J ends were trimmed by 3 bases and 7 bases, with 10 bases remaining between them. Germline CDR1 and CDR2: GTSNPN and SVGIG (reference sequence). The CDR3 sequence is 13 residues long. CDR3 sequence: CAWSAGNNSPLHF. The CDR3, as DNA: TGTGCCTGGAGCGCGGGGAACAATTCACCCCTCCACTTT.

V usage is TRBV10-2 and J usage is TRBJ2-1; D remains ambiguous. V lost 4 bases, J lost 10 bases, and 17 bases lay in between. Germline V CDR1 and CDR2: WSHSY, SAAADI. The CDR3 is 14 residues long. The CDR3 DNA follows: TGCGCCAGCAGTGTTTTCCCGGCGCGGCCGGAGCAGTTCTTC. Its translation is CASSVFPARPEQFF.

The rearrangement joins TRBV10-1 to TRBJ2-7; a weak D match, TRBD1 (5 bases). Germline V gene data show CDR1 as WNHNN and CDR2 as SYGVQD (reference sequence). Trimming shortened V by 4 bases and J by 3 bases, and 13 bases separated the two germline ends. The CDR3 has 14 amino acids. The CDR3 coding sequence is TGCGCCAGCAGTGGACAGTCGAACAGCTACGAGCAGTACTTC. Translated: CASSGQSNSYEQYF.

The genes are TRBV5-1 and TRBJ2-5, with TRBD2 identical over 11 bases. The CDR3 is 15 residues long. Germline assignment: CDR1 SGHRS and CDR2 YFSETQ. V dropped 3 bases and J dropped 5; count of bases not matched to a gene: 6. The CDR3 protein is CASSSPSGGFETQYF. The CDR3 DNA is TGCGCCAGCAGCTCACCTAGCGGGGGGTTCGAGACCCAGTACTTC.

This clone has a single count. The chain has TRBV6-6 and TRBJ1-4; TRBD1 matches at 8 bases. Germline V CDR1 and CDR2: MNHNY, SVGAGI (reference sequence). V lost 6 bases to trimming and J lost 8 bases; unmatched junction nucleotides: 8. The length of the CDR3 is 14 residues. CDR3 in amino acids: CASSPDRVGEKLFF. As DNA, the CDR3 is TGTGCCAGCAGCCCGGACAGGGTAGGAGAAAAACTGTTTTTT.

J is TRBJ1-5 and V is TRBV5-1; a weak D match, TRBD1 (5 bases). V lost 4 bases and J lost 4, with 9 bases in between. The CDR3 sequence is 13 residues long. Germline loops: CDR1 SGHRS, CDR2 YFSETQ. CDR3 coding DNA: TGCGCCAGCAGCAGGGGCGAGAATCAGCCCCAGCATTTT. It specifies CASSRGENQPQHF.

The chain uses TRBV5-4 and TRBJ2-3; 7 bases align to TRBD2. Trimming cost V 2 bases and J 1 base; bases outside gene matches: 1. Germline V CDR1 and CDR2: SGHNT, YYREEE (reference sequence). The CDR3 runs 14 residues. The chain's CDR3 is CASSFTSGTDTQYF. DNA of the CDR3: TGTGCCAGCAGCTTTACTAGCGGCACAGATACGCAGTATTTT.

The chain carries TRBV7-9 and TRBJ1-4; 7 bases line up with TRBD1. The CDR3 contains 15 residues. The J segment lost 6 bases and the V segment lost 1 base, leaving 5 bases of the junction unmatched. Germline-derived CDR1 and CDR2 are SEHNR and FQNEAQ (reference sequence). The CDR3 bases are TGTGCCAGCAGCTTAGGAGACAGGGTGGATGAAAAACTGTTTTTT. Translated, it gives CASSLGDRVDEKLFF.

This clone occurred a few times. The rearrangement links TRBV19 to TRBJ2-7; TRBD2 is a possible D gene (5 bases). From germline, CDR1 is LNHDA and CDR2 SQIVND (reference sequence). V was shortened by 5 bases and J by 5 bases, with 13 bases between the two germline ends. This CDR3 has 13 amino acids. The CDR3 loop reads CASSPRTENEQYF. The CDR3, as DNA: TGTGCCAGTAGTCCCCGGACTGAAAACGAGCAGTACTTC.

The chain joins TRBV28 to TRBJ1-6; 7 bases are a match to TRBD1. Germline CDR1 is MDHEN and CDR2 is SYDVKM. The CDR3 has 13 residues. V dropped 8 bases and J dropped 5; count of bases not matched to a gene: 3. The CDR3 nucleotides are TGTGCCAGCCGGGGACAGCATAATTCACCCCTCCACTTT. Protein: CASRGQHNSPLHF. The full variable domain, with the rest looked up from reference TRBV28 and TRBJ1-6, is DVKVTQSSRYLVKRTGEKVFLECVQDMDHENMFWYRQDPGLGLRLIYFSYDVKMKEKGDIPEGYSVSREKKERFSLILESASTNQTSMYLCASRGQHNSPLHFGNGTRLTVT.

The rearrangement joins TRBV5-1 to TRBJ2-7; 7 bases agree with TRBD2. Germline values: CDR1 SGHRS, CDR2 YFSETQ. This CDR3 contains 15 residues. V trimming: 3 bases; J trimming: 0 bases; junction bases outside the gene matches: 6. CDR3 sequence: CASSWEGPFSYEQYF. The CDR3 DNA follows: TGCGCCAGCAGCTGGGAGGGCCCTTTCTCCTACGAGCAGTACTTC. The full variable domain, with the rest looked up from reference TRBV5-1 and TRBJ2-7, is KAGVTQTPRYLIKTRGQQVTLSCSPISGHRSVSWYQQTPGQGLQFLFEYFSETQRNKGNFPGRFSGRQFSNSRSEMNVSTLELGDSALYLCASSWEGPFSYEQYFGPGTRLTVT.

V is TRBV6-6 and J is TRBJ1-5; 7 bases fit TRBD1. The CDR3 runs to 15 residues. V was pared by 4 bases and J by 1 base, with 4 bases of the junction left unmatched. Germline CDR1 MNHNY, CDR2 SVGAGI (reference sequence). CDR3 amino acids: CASSSETGSNQPQHF. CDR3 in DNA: TGTGCCAGCAGTTCCGAGACAGGGAGCAATCAGCCCCAGCATTTT.

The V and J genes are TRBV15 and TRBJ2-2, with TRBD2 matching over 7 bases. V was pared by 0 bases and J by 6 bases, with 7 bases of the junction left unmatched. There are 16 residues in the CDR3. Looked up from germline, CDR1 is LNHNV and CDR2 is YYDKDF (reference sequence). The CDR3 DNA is TGTGCCACCAGCAGAGAGACTCGGGGGAGGGCCGGGGAGCTGTTTTTT. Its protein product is CATSRETRGRAGELFF.

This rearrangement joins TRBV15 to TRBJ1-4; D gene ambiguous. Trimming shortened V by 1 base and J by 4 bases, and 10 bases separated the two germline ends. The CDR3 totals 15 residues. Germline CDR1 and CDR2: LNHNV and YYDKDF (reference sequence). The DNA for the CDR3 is TGTGCCACCAGCAGAGTGGGCTCCGGTAATGAAAAACTGTTTTTT. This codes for CATSRVGSGNEKLFF. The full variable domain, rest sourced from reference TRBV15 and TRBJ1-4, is DAMVIQNPRYQVTQFGKPVTLSCSQTLNHNVMYWYQQKSSQAPKLLFHYYDKDFNNEADTPDNFQSRRPNTSFCFLDIRSPGLGDTAMYLCATSRVGSGNEKLFFGSGTQLSVL.

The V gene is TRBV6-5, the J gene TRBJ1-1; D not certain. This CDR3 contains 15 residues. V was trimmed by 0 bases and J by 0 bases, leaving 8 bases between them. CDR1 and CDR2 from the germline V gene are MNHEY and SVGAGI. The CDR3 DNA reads TGTGCCAGCAGTTACTCGAGCGGGCTGAACACTGAAGCTTTCTTT. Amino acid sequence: CASSYSSGLNTEAFF.

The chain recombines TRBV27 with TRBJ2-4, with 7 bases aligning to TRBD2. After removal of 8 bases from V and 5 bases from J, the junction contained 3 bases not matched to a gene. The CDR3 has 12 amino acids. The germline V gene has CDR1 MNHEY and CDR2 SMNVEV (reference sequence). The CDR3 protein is CASHGGENIQYF. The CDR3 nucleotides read TGTGCCAGCCATGGGGGGGAAAACATTCAGTACTTC.

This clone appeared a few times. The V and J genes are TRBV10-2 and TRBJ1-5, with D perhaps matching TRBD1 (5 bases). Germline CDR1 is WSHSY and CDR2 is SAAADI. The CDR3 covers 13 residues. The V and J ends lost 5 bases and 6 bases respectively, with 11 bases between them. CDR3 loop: CASSIGGSQPQHF. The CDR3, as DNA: TGCGCCAGCAGTATCGGGGGTAGTCAGCCCCAGCATTTT.

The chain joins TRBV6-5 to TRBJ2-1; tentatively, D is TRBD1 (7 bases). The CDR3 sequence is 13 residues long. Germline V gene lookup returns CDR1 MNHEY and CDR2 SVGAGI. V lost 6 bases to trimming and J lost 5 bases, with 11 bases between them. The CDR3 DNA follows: TGTGCCAGCAGGCGGGACAGTAACAATGAGCAGTTCTTC. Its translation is CASRRDSNNEQFF.

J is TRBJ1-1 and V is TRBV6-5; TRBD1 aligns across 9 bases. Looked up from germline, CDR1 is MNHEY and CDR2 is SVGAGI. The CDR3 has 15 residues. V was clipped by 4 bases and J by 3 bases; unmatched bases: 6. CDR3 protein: CASSFTGGMDTEAFF. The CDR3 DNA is TGTGCCAGCAGTTTTACAGGGGGCATGGACACTGAAGCTTTCTTT.

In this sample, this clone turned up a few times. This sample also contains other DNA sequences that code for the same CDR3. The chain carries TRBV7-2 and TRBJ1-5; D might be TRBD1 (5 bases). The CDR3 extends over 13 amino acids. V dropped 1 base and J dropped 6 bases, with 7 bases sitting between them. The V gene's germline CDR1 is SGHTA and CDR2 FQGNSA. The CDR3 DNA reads TGTGCCAGCAGCTTAGTGGGGGGTCAGCCCCAGCATTTT. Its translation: CASSLVGGQPQHF.

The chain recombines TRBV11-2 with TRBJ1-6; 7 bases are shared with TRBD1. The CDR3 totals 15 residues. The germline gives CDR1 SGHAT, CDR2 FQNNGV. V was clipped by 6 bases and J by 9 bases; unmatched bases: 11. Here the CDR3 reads CASRSPGQRSSPLHF. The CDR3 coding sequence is TGTGCCAGCAGGTCTCCGGGACAGAGAAGTTCACCCCTCCACTTT.

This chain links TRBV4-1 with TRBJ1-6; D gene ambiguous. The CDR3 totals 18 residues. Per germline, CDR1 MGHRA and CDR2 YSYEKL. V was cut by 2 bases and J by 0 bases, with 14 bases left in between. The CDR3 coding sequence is TGCGCCAGCAGCCAATTTTTAGCCCTGAGCTCCTATAATTCACCCCTCCACTTT. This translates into CASSQFLALSSYNSPLHF.